This TCR beta chain is drawn from a study of breast tumors, draining lymph nodes, adjacent tissues. Findings and caveats of the study: The data were judged consistent with most tumor T cells coming from lymph node and expanding in tumor. Tumors had less TCR diversity than lymph nodes, more than nontumor tissue. Tumor T cell lymph node origin was a supported hypothesis, not proven.

For this clonotype: Its antigen is not known.

The V end was cut by 1 base, the J end by 0 bases, with 13 bases between. Germline CDR1 reads LGHDT; CDR2 reads YNNKEL (reference sequence). This CDR3 is built from 18 residues. Samples came from axillary lymph nodes draining the breast cancer. Via MiXCR, TCRdb re-called the multiplex PCR reads, giving one row per CDR3 protein. In the table there are 100,000 or so distinct CDR3 sequences, 21% of which are singletons. This chain connects TRBV3-1 to TRBJ2-6; D might be TRBD1 (7 bases). Sequencing was performed on axillary lymph node tissue. The origin of this receptor is a female donor with breast cancer. Some clones in this sample may be carry-over from other donors' samples. Here the CDR3 reads CASSQGVQGGSGANVLTF. The CDR3 DNA reads as TGTGCCAGCAGCCAAGGCGTCCAGGGGGGCTCTGGGGCCAACGTCCTGACTTTC. The entire variable domain, with the rest obtained from reference TRBV3-1 and TRBJ2-6, is as follows: DTAVSQTPKYLVTQMGNDKSIKCEQNLGHDTMYWYKQDSKKFLKIMFSYNNKELIINETVPNRFSPKSPDKAHLNLHINSLELGDSAVYFCASSQGVQGGSGANVLTFGAGSRLTVL.